One T cell receptor beta chain is described in this entry. Original methodology: How many nucleated cells were present was estimated from reference gene primer amplification. Profiling relied on immunoSEQ multiplex PCR, and the TCRdb table lists in-frame clones only, not all of them. V and J calls and clone size are those listed in that table; D and trimming were worked out from the DNA. Of a few hundred thousand clones in the sample, more than 70% are singletons; the top ten hold roughly an eighth. The data belong to a study of blood T cell repertoires in COVID-19. Across the whole study: Donors in the United States, Italy and Spain gave samples during acute or convalescent COVID-19. Sources were T cells, B-cell-depleted T cells, or PBMCs; the material itself was cDNA or gDNA.

The germline V gene has CDR1 LNHDA and CDR2 SQIVND (reference sequence). The length of the CDR3 is 13 residues. Trimming left V 4 bases short and J 7 bases short, with 13 bases between. Material for sequencing was peripheral blood. This clonotype was obtained from an elderly man with acute or convalescent COVID-19. The chain is built from TRBV19 and TRBJ1-1; D gene unclear. In DNA, the CDR3 is TGTGCCAGTAGTACCCGGGCGGGCAGTGAAGCTTTCTTT. Encoded protein: CASSTRAGSEAFF.